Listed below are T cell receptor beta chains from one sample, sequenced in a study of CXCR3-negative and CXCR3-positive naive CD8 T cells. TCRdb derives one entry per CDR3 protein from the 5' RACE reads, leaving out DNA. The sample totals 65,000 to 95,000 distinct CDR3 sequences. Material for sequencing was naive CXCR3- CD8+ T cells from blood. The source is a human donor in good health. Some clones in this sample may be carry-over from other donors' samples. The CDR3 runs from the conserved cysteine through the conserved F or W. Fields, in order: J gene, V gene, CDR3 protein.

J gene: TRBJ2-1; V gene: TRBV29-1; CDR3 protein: CSVDGSPNSGNEQFF
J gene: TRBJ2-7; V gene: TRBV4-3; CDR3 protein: CASSTPGLSYEQYF
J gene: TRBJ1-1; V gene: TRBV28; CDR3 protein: CASKRAEATEAFF
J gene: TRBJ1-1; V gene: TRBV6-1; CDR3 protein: CASSPTRDRGDTEAFF
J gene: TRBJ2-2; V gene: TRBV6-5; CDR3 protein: CASSPGENTGELFF
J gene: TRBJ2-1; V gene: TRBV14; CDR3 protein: CASSHGTDEQFF
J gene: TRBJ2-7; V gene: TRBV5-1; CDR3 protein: CASSLDGSYEQYF
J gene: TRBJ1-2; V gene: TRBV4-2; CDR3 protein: CASSDGQGDGYTF
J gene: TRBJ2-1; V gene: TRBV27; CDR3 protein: CASRTGTGVDEQFF
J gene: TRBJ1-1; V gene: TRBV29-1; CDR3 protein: CSVVPDRVDGAFF
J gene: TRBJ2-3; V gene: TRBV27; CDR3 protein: CASSFIAGALTDTQYF
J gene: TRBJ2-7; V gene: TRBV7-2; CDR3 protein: CASSQGTTYEQYF
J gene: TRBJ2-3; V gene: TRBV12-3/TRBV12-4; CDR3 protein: CASSFITDTQYF
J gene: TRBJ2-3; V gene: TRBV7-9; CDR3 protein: CASSGGDRGFADTQYF
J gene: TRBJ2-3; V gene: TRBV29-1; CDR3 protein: CSVEGTSGNEDTQYF
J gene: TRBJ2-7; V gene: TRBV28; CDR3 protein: CASSLNLEQYF
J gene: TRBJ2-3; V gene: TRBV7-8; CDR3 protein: CASRSLGGAADTQYF
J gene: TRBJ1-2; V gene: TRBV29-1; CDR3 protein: CSVDPTGGYGYTF
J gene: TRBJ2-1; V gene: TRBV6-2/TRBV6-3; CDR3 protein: CASSYFISGGYNEQFF
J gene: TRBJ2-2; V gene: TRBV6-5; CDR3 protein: CASSYSGTMAGELFF
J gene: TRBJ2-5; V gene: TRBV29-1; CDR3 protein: CSVRADQMAQYF
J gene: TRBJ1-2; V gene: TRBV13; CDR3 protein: CASSLGASNYGYTF
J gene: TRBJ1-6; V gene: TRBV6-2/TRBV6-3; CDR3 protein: CASSQGYSPLHF
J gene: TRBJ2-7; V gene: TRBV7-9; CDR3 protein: CASSFEEEQYF
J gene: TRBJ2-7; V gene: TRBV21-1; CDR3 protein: CASTKGTASYEQYF
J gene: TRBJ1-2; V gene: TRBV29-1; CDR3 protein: CSVDSETAINRPYGYTF
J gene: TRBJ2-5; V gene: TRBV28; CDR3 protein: CASSFDRVETQYF
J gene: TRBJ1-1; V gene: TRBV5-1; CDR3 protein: CASSSGDRESTEAFF
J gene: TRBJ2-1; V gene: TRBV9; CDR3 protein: CASSVGQYNEQFF
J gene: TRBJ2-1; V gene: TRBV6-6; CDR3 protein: CASSSLDNEQFF
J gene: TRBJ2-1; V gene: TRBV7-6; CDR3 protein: CASSQGLAGQNEQFF
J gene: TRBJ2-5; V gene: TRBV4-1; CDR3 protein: CASSQRIRGPRETQYF
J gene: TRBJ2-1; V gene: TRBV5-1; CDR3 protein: CASSTGRNNEQFF
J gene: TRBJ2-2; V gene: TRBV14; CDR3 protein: CASSLQTGGELFF
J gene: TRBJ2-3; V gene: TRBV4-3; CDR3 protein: CASVPPPVTSADTQYF
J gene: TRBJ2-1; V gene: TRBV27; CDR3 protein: CASRPGPESNEQFF
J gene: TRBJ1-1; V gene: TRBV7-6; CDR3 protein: CASSPRQGVNTEAFF
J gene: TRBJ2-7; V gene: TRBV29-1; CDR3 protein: CSGLTGAYEQYF
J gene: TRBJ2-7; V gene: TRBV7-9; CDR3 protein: CASSLGTHEQYF
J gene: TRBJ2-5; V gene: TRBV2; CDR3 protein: CASTPAGETDETQYF